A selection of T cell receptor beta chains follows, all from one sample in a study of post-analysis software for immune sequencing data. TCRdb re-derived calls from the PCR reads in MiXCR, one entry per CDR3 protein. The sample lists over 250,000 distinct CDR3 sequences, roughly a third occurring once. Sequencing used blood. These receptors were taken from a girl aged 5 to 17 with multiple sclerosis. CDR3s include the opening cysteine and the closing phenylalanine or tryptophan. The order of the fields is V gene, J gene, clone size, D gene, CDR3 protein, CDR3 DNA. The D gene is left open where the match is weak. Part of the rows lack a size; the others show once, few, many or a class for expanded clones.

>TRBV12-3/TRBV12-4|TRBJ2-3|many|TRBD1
CASSQGTGGTDTQYF
TGTGCCAGCAGCCAGGGGACAGGAGGCACAGATACGCAGTATTTT
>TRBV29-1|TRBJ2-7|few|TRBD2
CSVECGRAGTNNEQYF
TGCAGCGTTGAGTGCGGGAGGGCCGGAACAAACAACGAGCAGTACTTC
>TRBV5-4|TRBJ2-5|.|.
CASREGWGRETQYF
TGTGCCAGCAGGGAGGGGTGGGGGAGAGAGACCCAGTACTTC
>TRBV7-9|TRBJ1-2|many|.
CASSLAVAGVHGYTF
TGTGCCAGCAGCTTAGCGGTGGCAGGGGTACATGGCTACACCTTC
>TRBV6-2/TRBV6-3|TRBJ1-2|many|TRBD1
CASRNRQGPGYTF
TGTGCCAGCAGGAACCGACAGGGGCCGGGCTACACCTTC
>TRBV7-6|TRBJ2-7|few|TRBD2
CASSKGGGPEQYF
TGTGCCAGCAGCAAGGGCGGGGGACCCGAGCAGTACTTC
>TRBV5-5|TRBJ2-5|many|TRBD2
CASSLVASGGTSQETQYF
TGTGCCAGCAGCTTGGTGGCTAGCGGGGGGACAAGCCAAGAGACCCAGTACTTC
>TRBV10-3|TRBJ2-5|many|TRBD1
CAISESTGAETQYF
TGTGCCATCAGTGAGTCGACAGGGGCAGAGACCCAGTACTTC
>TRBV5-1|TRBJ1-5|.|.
CASSPGGNSNQPQHF
TGCGCCAGCAGCCCGGGTGGTAATAGCAATCAGCCCCAGCATTTT
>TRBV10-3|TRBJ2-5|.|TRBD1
CAIRDREETQYF
TGTGCCATCAGAGACAGGGAAGAGACCCAGTACTTC
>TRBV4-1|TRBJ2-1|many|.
CASSQERANEQFF
TGCGCCAGCAGCCAAGAGAGGGCCAATGAGCAGTTCTTC
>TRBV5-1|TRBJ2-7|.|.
CASSLVSGLGSYEQDF
TGCGCCAGCAGCTTGGTGTCGGGGCTCGGGTCCTACGAGCAGGACTTC
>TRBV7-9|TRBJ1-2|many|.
CASSLTGSGGYTF
TGTGCCAGCAGCTTAACAGGGTCAGGAGGCTACACCTTC
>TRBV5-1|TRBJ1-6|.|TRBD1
CASSSGQNNSPLHF
TGCGCCAGCAGCTCGGGACAGAATAATTCACCCCTCCACTTT
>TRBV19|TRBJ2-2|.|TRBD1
CASRGQGANTGELFF
TGTGCCAGTAGGGGACAGGGGGCTAACACCGGGGAGCTGTTTTTT
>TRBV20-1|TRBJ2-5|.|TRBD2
CSSRGIQETQYF
TGCAGTTCGCGGGGGATCCAAGAGACCCAGTACTTC
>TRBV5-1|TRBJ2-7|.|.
CASSLRPGVDYGQYF
TGCGCCAGCAGCTTGCGGCCAGGGGTAGACTACGGGCAGTACTTC
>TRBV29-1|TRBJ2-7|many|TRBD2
CSVPIKASGRRGHEQYF
TGCAGCGTCCCGATCAAGGCTAGCGGGAGGAGGGGGCACGAGCAGTACTTC
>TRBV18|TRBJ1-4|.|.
CASSPERRVFF
TGTGCCAGCTCACCCGAACGCAGGGTGTTTTTT
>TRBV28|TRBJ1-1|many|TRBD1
CASPGTGGLTNTEAFF
TGTGCCAGCCCCGGGACAGGGGGCCTTACGAACACTGAAGCTTTCTTT
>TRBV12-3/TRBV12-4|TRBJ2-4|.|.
CASSLGGDAKNIQYF
TGTGCCAGCAGCTTAGGGGGGGACGCCAAAAACATTCAGTACTTC
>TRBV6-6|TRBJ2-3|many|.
CASNGGSDTQYF
TGTGCCAGCAACGGAGGGTCAGATACGCAGTATTTT
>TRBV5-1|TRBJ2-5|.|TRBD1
CASSTSGTGVETQYF
TGCGCCAGCAGCACCTCCGGGACAGGGGTAGAGACCCAGTACTTC
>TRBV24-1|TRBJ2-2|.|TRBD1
CATMGQGATGELFF
TGTGCCACCATGGGGCAGGGGGCGACCGGGGAGCTGTTTTTT
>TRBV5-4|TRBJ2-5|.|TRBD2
CASSPGGGAGETQYF
TGTGCCAGCAGCCCGGGGGGAGGGGCGGGGGAGACCCAGTACTTC
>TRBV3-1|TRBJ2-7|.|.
CASSQGGFYNEQYF
TGTGCCAGCAGCCAAGGGGGGTTTTACAATGAGCAGTACTTC
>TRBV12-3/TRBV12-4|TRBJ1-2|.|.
CASSWDLDGYTF
TGTGCCAGCAGTTGGGACTTGGATGGCTACACCTTC
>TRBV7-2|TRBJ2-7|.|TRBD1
CASSSWTGDYEQYF
TGTGCCAGCAGCTCCTGGACAGGTGACTACGAGCAGTACTTC
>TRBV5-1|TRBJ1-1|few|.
CASRSDLNTEAFF
TGCGCCAGCAGATCCGACCTGAACACTGAAGCTTTCTTT
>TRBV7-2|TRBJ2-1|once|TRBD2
CASSRASGRTDNEQFF
TGTGCCAGCAGCAGGGCTAGCGGGAGAACGGACAATGAGCAGTTCTTC
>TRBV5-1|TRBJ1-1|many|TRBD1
CASSLAPGQGENTEAFF
TGCGCCAGCAGCTTGGCTCCCGGACAGGGGGAGAACACTGAAGCTTTCTTT
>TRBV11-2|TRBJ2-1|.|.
CASSLRWGSHNEQFF
TGTGCCAGCAGCTTGAGATGGGGGTCCCACAATGAGCAGTTCTTC
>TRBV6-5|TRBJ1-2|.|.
CASSYSRPGNYGYTF
TGTGCCAGCAGTTACTCGAGGCCGGGGAACTATGGCTACACCTTC
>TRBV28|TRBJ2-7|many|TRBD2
CASSPSGTSGISSYEQYF
TGTGCCAGCAGTCCATCCGGGACTAGCGGGATCAGCTCCTACGAGCAGTACTTC
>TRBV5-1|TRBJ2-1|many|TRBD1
CASSLMNTGENEQFF
TGCGCCAGCAGCCTCATGAACACAGGGGAGAATGAGCAGTTCTTC
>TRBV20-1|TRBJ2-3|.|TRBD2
CSAGSDSGLLTDTQYF
TGCAGTGCTGGGTCGGATAGCGGGCTACTCACAGATACGCAGTATTTT
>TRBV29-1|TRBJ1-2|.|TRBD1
CSGQTGGGGGYTF
TGCAGCGGGCAAACAGGGGGCGGAGGCGGCTACACCTTC
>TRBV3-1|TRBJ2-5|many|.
CASSQVPSGETQYF
TGTGCCAGCAGCCAAGTCCCGTCGGGAGAGACCCAGTACTTC
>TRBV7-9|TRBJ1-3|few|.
CASSSAVISSGNTIYF
TGTGCCAGCAGCTCGGCAGTGATTAGTTCTGGAAACACCATATATTTT
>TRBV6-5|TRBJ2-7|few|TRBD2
CASSKGGGGYEQYF
TGTGCCAGCAGTAAGGGCGGCGGGGGCTACGAGCAGTACTTC
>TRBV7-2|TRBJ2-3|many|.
CASSLAGRTDTQYF
TGTGCCAGCAGCTTAGCAGGGCGCACAGATACGCAGTATTTT
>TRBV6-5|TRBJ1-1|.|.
CASSYPDGLHRSPPYLNTKAFF
TGTGCCAGCAGTTACCCCGACGGGCTTCACAGGTCCCCCCCTTATTTGAACACTAAAGCTTTCTTT
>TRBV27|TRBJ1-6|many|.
CASSLSWGSYNSPLHF
TGTGCCAGCAGTTTATCCTGGGGCTCCTATAATTCACCCCTCCACTTT
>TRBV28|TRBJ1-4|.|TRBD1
CASSLPSGTGSVGKLFF
TGTGCCAGCAGTCTCCCCTCGGGGACAGGGAGTGTGGGGAAACTGTTTTTT
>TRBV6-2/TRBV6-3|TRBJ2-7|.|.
CASSWAVLSYEQYF
TGTGCCAGCAGTTGGGCGGTACTATCCTACGAGCAGTACTTC
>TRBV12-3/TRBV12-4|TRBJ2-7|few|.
CASSLGGSQGRYEQYF
TGTGCCAGCAGTTTAGGTGGGTCCCAGGGGCGCTACGAGCAGTACTTC
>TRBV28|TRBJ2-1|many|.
CASRPSSSYNEQFF
TGTGCCAGCAGACCCAGCAGCTCCTACAATGAGCAGTTCTTC
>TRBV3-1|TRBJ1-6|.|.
CASSRGTYPNSPLHF
TGTGCCAGCAGCCGGGGGACATACCCAAATTCACCCCTCCACTTT
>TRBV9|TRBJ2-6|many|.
CASTGISSGANVLTF
TGTGCCAGCACCGGCATCAGCTCTGGGGCCAACGTCCTGACTTTC
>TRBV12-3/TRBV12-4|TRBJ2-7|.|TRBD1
CASSLWLAGGSWGQYF
TGTGCCAGCAGTTTATGGTTGGCAGGGGGCTCCTGGGGGCAGTACTTC
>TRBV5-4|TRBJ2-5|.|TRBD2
CASSLRLAGSETQYF
TGTGCCAGCAGCTTGAGACTAGCGGGATCAGAGACCCAGTACTTC
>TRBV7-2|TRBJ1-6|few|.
CASSLSSGSPPHF
TGTGCCAGCAGCTTATCCTCAGGTTCACCCCCCCACTTT
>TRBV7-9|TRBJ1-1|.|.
CASSPPDPFF
TGTGCCAGCAGCCCACCGGACCCTTTCTTT
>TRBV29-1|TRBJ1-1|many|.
CSVSGQMNTEAFF
TGCAGCGTGTCGGGACAAATGAACACTGAAGCTTTCTTT
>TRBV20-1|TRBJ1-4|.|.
CSARAQVLEKRFF
TGCAGTGCTAGAGCCCAGGTGCTAGAAAAACGGTTTTTT
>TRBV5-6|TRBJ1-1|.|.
CASSLGRTTEAFF
TGTGCCAGCAGCTTGGGGCGGACGACTGAAGCTTTCTTT
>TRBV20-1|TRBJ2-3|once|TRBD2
CSAPPLGGITDTQYF
TGCAGTGCTCCTCCTCTCGGGGGGATCACAGATACGCAGTATTTT
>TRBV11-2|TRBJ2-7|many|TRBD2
CASSLGRGVGEQYF
TGTGCCAGCAGCTTAGGGCGGGGGGTAGGCGAGCAGTACTTC
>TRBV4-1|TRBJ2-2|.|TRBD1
CASSPGQANTGELFF
TGCGCCAGCAGCCCCGGACAGGCGAACACCGGGGAGCTGTTTTTT
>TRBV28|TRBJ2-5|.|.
CASSRERAQYF
TGTGCCAGCAGCCGGGAAAGGGCCCAGTACTTC